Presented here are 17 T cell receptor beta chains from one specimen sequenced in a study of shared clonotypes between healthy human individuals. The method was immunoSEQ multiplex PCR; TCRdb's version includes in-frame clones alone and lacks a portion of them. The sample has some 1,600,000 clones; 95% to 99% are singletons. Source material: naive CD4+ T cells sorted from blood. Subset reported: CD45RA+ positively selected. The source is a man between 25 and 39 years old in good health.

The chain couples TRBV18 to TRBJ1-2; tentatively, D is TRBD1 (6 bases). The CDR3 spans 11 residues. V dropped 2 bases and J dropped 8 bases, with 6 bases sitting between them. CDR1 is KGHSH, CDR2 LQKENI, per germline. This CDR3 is CASSPGTGYTF. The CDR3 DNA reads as TGTGCCAGCTCACCAGGGACAGGCTACACCTTC.

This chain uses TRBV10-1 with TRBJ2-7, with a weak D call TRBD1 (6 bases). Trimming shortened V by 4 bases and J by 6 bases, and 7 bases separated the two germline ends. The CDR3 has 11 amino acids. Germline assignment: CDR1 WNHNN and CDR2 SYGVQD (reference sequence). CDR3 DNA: TGCGCCAGCAGTGGGACAGCCGAGCAGTACTTC. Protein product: CASSGTAEQYF.

CDR3 sequence reads: CASSPDGARKNIQYF. CDR3 DNA sequence: TGTGCCAGCAGCCCCGATGGGGCCCGAAAAAACATTCAGTACTTC. The V and J genes are TRBV14 and TRBJ2-4; D might be TRBD1 (5 bases). This CDR3 spans 15 amino acids. V was trimmed by 4 bases and J by 4 bases, leaving 14 bases between them. The V gene's germline CDR1 is SGHDN and CDR2 FVKESK.

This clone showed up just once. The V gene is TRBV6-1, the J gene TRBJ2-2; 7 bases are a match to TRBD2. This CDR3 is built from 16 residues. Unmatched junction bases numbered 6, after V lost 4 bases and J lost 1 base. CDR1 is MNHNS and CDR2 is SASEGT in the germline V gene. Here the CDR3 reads CASSARLAVNTGELFF. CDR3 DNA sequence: TGTGCCAGCAGTGCCCGACTAGCCGTGAACACCGGGGAGCTGTTTTTT.

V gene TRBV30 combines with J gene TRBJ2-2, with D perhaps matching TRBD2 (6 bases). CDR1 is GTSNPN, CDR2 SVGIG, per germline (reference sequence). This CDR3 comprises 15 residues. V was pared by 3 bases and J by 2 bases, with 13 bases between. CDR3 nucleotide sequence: TGTGCCTGGAGAGGCGGGACCCTTAACACCGGGGAGCTGTTTTTT. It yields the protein CAWRGGTLNTGELFF.

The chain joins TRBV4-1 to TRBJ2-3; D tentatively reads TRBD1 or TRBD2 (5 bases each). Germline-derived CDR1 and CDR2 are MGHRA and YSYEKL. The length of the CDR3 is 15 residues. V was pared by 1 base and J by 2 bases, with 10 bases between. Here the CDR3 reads CASSQVGTTTDTQYF. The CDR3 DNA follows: TGCGCCAGCAGCCAAGTTGGGACGACCACAGATACGCAGTATTTT.

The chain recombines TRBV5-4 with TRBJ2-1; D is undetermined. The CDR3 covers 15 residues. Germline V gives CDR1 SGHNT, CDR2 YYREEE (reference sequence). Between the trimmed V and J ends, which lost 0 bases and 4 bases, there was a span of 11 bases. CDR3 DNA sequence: TGTGCCAGCAGCTTGGATTCCCTCTTGTACAATGAGCAGTTCTTC. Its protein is CASSLDSLLYNEQFF.

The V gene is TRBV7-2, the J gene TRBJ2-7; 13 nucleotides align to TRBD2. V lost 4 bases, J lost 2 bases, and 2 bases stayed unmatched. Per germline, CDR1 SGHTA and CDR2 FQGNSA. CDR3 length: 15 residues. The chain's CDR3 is CASSWGLAGTYEQYF. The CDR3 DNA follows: TGTGCCAGCAGCTGGGGACTAGCGGGAACCTACGAGCAGTACTTC.

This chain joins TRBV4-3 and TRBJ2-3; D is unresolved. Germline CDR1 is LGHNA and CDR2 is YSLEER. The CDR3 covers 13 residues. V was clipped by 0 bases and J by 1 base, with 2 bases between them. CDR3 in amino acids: CASSQERTDTQYF. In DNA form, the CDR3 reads TGCGCCAGCAGCCAAGAGCGCACAGATACGCAGTATTTT.

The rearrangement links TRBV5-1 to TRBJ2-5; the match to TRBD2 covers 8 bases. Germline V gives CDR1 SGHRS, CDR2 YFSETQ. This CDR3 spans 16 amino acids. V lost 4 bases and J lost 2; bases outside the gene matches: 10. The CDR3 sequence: CASSPTGTRFQETQYF. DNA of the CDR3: TGCGCCAGCAGCCCGACCGGGACTAGATTTCAAGAGACCCAGTACTTC.

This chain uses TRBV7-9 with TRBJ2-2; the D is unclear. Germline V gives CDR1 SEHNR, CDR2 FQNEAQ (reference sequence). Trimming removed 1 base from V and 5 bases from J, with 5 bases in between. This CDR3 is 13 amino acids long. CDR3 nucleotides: TGTGCCAGCAGCTTAGACCTAACCGGGGAGCTGTTTTTT. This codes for CASSLDLTGELFF.

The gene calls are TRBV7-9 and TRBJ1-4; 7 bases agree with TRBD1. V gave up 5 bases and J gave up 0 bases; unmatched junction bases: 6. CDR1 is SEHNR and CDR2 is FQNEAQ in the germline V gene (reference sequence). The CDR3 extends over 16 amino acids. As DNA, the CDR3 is TGTGCCAGCAGCCTATTGGGGACAGCAACTAATGAAAAACTGTTTTTT. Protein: CASSLLGTATNEKLFF.

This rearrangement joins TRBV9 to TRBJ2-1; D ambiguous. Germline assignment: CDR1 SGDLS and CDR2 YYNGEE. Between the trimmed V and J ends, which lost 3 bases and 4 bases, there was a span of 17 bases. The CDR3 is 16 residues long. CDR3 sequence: CASSAPWGRVYNEQFF. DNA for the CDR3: TGTGCCAGCAGCGCCCCTTGGGGTCGGGTATACAATGAGCAGTTCTTC.

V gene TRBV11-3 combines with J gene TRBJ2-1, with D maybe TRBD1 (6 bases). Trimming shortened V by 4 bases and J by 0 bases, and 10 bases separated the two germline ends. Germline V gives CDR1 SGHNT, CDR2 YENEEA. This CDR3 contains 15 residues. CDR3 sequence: CASSSRTASYNEQFF. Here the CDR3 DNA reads TGTGCCAGCAGCTCTAGGACAGCCTCCTACAATGAGCAGTTCTTC.

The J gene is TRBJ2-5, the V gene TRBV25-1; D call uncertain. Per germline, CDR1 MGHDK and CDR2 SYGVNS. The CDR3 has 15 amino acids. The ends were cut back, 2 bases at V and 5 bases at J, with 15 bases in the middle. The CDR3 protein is CASSERFTSQETQYF. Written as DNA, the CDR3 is TGTGCCAGCAGTGAACGATTCACGTCTCAGGAGACCCAGTACTTC.

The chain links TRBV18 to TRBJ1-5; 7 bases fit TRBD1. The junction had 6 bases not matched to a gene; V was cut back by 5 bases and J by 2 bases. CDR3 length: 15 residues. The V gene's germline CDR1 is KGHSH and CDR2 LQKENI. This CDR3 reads CASSEGALRNQPQHF. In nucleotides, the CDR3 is TGTGCCAGCTCAGAGGGGGCTTTGCGCAATCAGCCCCAGCATTTT.

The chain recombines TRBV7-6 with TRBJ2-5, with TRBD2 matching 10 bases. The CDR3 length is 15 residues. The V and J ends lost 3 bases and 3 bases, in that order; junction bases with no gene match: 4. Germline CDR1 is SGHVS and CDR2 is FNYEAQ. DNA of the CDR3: TGTGCCAGCAGCTTTCCAGGACTAGCGGAAGAGACCCAGTACTTC. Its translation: CASSFPGLAEETQYF.